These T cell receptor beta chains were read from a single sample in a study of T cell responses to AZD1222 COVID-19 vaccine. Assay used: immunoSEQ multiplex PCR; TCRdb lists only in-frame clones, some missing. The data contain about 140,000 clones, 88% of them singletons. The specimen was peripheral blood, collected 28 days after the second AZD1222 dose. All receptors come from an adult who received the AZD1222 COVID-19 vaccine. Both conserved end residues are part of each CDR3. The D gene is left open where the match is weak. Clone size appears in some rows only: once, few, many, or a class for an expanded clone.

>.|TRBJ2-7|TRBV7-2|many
CASSWSGRTIYEQYF
TGTGCCAGCAGCTGGTCGGGACGGACGATCTACGAGCAGTACTTC
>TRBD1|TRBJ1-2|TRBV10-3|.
CAISGTGLGDYGYTF
TGTGCCATCAGTGGGACAGGGTTAGGGGACTATGGCTACACCTTC
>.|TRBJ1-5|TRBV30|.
CAWTLRDSNQPQHF
TGTGCCTGGACCCTCCGGGATAGCAATCAGCCCCAGCATTTT
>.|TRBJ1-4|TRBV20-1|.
CSALLMEKLFF
TGCAGTGCTTTGCTTATGGAAAAACTGTTTTTT
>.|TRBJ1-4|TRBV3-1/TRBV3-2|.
CASSQAARNEKLFF
TGTGCCAGCAGCCAAGCCGCAAGGAATGAAAAACTGTTTTTT
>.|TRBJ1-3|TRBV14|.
CASSQVGKAGNTIYF
TGTGCCAGCAGCCAAGTAGGAAAGGCTGGAAACACCATATATTTT
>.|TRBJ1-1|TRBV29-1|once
CSASDRNTEAFF
TGCAGCGCCTCGGACAGGAACACTGAAGCTTTCTTT
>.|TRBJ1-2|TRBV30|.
CAWSPGKASNYGYTF
TGTGCCTGGAGCCCGGGCAAGGCCTCTAACTATGGCTACACCTTC
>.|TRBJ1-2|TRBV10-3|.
CAISESAGEINGYTF
TGTGCCATCAGTGAGTCCGCGGGGGAAATAAATGGCTACACCTTC
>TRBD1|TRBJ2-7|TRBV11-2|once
CASSLNGQGTYEQYF
TGTGCCAGCAGCTTAAACGGACAGGGAACCTACGAGCAGTACTTC
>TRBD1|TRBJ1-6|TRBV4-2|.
CASSQEGGRANSPLHF
TGTGCCAGCAGCCAAGAAGGGGGCAGGGCCAATTCACCCCTCCACTTT
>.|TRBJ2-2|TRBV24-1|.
CATSGPGGLNTGELFF
TGTGCCACCAGTGGTCCGGGGGGCCTGAACACCGGGGAGCTGTTTTTT
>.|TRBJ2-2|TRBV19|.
CASRGGENTGELFF
TGTGCCAGTAGGGGCGGGGAAAACACCGGGGAGCTGTTTTTT
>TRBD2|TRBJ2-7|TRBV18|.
CASSPTSGRARNSYEQYF
TGTGCCAGCTCACCAACTAGCGGGAGGGCCCGGAACTCCTACGAGCAGTACTTC
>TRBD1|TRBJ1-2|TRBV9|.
CASSVTGEYGYTF
TGTGCCAGCAGCGTAACAGGGGAGTACGGCTACACCTTC
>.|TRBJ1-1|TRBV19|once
CASSTDTSEAFF
TGTGCCAGTAGTACTGACACCTCCGAAGCTTTCTTT
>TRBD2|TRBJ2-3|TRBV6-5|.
CASSYQAGADTQYF
TGTGCCAGCAGTTACCAAGCGGGAGCAGATACGCAGTATTTT
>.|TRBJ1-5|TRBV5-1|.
CASSSGLLNQPQHF
TGCGCCAGCAGCTCAGGGTTACTGAATCAGCCCCAGCATTTT
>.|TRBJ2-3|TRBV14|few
CASSPSWVTDTQYF
TGTGCCAGCAGCCCAAGTTGGGTCACAGATACGCAGTATTTT
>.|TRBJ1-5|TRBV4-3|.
CASSQDRRQPQHF
TGCGCCAGCAGCCAAGATCGGCGCCAGCCCCAGCATTTT
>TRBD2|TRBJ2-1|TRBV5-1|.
CASSLEAGRAGNEQFF
TGCGCCAGCAGCTTGGAGGCCGGGAGGGCGGGGAATGAGCAGTTCTTC
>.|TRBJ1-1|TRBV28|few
CATIRGGAMNTEAFF
TGTGCCACCATCCGGGGGGGGGCCATGAACACTGAAGCTTTCTTT
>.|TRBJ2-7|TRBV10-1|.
CASSVYGSSAKQYF
TGCGCCAGCAGTGTGTACGGGTCCTCAGCAAAGCAGTACTTC
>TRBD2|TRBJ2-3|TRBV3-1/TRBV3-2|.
CASSQEHFLAGVEDTQYF
TGTGCCAGCAGCCAAGAGCACTTTCTAGCGGGAGTAGAAGATACGCAGTATTTT
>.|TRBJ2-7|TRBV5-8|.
CASSLFRKPYEQYF
TGTGCCAGCAGCTTGTTTCGGAAGCCCTACGAGCAGTACTTC
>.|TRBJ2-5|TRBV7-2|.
CASSLGWGRETQYF
TGTGCCAGCAGCTTAGGATGGGGGCGAGAGACCCAGTACTTC
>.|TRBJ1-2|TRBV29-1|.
CSVVRGIEDYGYTF
TGCAGCGTTGTTCGGGGGATTGAGGACTATGGCTACACCTTC
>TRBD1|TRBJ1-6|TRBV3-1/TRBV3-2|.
CASSQWTGGSSPLHF
TGTGCCAGCAGCCAATGGACAGGGGGCAGTTCACCCCTCCACTTT
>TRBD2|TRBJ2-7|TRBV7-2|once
CASSLGGGIAEQYF
TGTGCCAGCAGCTTGGGGGGGGGAATAGCCGAGCAGTACTTC
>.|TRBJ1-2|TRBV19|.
CASSISTGSYGYTF
TGTGCCAGTAGTATATCGACAGGTAGCTATGGCTACACCTTC
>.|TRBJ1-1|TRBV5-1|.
CASSSPSEGGRSEAFF
TGCGCCAGCAGCTCCCCGAGTGAAGGGGGTCGGAGTGAAGCTTTCTTT
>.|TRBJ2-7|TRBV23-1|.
CASSREGIYEQYF
TGCGCCAGCAGTCGTGAAGGAATTTACGAGCAGTACTTC
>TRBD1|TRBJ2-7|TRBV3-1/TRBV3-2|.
CASSWDRGYEQYF
TGTGCCAGCAGCTGGGACAGGGGGTACGAGCAGTACTTC
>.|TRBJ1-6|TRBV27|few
CASSSAGSYNSPLHF
TGTGCCAGCAGTAGCGCCGGTAGTTATAATTCACCCCTCCACTTT
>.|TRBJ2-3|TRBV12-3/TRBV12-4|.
CASKTEKTDTQYF
TGTGCCAGCAAGACAGAGAAGACAGATACGCAGTATTTT
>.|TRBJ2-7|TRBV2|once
CASQTEPYEQYF
TGTGCCAGCCAGACAGAGCCCTACGAGCAGTACTTC
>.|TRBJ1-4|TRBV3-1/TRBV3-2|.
CASSLSAERAEKLFF
TGTGCCAGCAGCCTTTCAGCAGAGAGAGCAGAAAAACTGTTTTTT
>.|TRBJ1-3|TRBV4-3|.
CASSQWVTSGNTIYF
TGCGCCAGCAGCCAATGGGTAACCTCCGGAAACACCATATATTTT
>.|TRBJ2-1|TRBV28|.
CASTVLLENEQFF
TGTGCCAGCACGGTTCTATTAGAGAATGAGCAGTTCTTC
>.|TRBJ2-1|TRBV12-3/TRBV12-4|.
CASSLVGYEQFF
TGTGCCAGCAGCCTAGTGGGGTATGAGCAGTTCTTC
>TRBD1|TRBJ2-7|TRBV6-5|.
CASRRQGNNEQYF
TGTGCCAGCAGGCGACAGGGAAACAACGAGCAGTACTTC
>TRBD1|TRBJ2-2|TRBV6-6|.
CASSLTGQNTGELFF
TGTGCCAGCAGTTTGACAGGGCAAAACACCGGGGAGCTGTTTTTT
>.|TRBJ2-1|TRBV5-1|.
CASSGGDSYNEQFF
TGCGCCAGCAGCGGCGGGGACTCCTACAATGAGCAGTTCTTC
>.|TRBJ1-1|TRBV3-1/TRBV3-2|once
CASRRGEAEAFF
TGTGCCAGCAGACGGGGGGAGGCTGAAGCTTTCTTT
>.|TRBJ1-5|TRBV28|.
CASSLPGYQPQHF
TGTGCCAGCAGTTTACCTGGGTATCAGCCCCAGCATTTT
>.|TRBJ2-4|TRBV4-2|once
CASSQDGTSSGIQYF
TGTGCCAGCAGCCAAGATGGGACCTCCTCCGGCATTCAGTACTTC
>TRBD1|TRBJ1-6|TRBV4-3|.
CASSQEPQGVNSPLHF
TGCGCCAGCAGCCAAGAGCCACAGGGGGTAAATTCACCCCTCCACTTT
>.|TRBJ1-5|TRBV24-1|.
CATSDPNQPQHF
TGTGCCACCAGTGACCCAAATCAGCCCCAGCATTTT
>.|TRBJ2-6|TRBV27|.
CASSFHGANVLTF
TGTGCCAGCAGTTTTCATGGGGCCAACGTCCTGACTTTC
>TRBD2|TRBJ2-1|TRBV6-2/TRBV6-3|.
CASSWSLAGGPLNTNEQFF
TGTGCCAGCAGTTGGAGCCTAGCGGGGGGCCCGCTTAATACCAATGAGCAGTTCTTC
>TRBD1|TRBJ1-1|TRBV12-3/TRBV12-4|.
CASSTQGFSEAFF
TGTGCCAGCAGCACACAGGGGTTCTCTGAAGCTTTCTTT
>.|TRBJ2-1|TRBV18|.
CASSPTQSSYNEQFF
TGTGCCAGCTCACCAACACAGAGCTCCTACAATGAGCAGTTCTTC
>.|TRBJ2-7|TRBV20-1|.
CSASRNANYEQYF
TGCAGTGCTAGTCGCAATGCCAACTACGAGCAGTACTTC
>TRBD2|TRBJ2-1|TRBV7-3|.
CASSYLAGGNNEQFF
TGTGCCAGCAGCTATCTAGCGGGGGGGAACAATGAGCAGTTCTTC